This T cell receptor beta chain is from a study of T-cell reconstitution after alpha-beta-depleted transplantation in children listed by TCRdb under 2016. At the level of the whole study: T-cell immune reconstitution after TCRalphabeta/CD19-depleted allogeneic hematopoietic cell transplantation in children was quantitatively tracked in the study by means of TCR repertoire profiling. Paper-wide results and their limitations: Over the following months the frequencies of hyperexpanded clones went down, and after one year T-cell counts and TCRbeta diversity were mostly credited to newly produced T cells. About two months after transplant, the apparently early recovery of alphabetaT-cell counts reportedly depended on just several hundred clones that had expanded rapidly and came from non-depleted graft cells. In some patients, the high TCRbeta diversity seen at day 60 was put down to recipient T cells and intrathymic progenitors that had survived conditioning.

Library preparation employed PCR. The sequencer was an Illumina HiSeq 2500. To normalize quantification of the TCRbeta repertoire, the TCR libraries were built with molecular barcoding that relied on unique molecular identifiers. Using fastp trimming at Q25 and MiXCR clonotype assembly, TCRdb reanalyzed the public sequencing data and kept in-frame beta chains. For every CDR3 protein sequence, its rows merge into one entry that carries the most common genes and DNA. The sample table shows about 600,000 distinct CDR3 sequences, and approximately 13% are seen once. The ten top clones hold roughly 2.3% of the sample. Ends trimmed: V by 4 bases, J by 0 bases; bases unmatched to a gene: 6. The CDR3, cysteine through phenylalanine, is 16 amino acids long. Here the CDR3 DNA is all that survives: 48 bases in frame from base 1. CDR1 and CDR2, looked up from the germline V gene (reference sequence), are DFQATT and SNEGSKA.

Explained via the paper, the treatment or condition label denotes: allogeneic hematopoietic cell transplantation with graft depleted of TCRalphabeta T cells and CD19 B cells. The transplant recipients were children given TCRalphabeta/CD19-depleted allogeneic hematopoietic cell grafts. This clonotype was observed at least ten times. No cognate antigen has been identified for it. Within one base of it there is no much larger clone, and no base qualities were kept. Sequenced material: PBMCs, mostly from graft donor cells, taken 360 days after TCRalphabeta/CD19-depleted stem cell transplant. The sequence came from a male patient younger than 18 who had a stem cell transplant for acute myeloid leukemia, so the T cells may come from the graft donor. The chain joins TRBV20-1 to TRBJ2-3; 11 junctional bases match TRBD2. In nucleotide form, the sequence is TGCAGTGCTACCTCCGGGACTAGCGGTAGCACAGATACGCAGTATTTT. Translated, this gives CSATSGTSGSTDTQYF.